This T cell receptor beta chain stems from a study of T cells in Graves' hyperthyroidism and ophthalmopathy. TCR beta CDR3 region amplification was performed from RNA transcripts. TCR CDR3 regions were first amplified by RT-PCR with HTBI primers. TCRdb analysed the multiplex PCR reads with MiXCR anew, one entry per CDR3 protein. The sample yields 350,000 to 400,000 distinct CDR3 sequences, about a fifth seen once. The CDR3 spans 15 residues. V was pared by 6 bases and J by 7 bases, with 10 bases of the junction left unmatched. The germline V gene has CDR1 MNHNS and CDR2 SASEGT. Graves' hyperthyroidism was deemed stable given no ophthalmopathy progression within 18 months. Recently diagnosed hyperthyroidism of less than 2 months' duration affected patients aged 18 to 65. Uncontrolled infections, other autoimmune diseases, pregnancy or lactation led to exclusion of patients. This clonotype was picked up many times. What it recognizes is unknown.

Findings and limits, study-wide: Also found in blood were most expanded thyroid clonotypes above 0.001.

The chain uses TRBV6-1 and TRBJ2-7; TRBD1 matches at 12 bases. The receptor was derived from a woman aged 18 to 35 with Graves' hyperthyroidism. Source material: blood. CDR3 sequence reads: CASRTGTGGAGEQYF. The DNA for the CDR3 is TGTGCCAGCAGAACCGGGACAGGGGGCGCGGGGGAGCAGTACTTC.